These 14 T cell receptor beta chains came from one sample sequenced in a study of shared clonotypes between healthy human individuals. Only in-frame clones appear in the TCRdb table, and some are missing; sequencing was by immunoSEQ multiplex PCR. Of approximately 700,000 clones in the sample, around three quarters were seen once. The sequencing input was memory CD4+ T cells sorted from blood. The subset: CD45RA-negative fraction. These receptors were obtained from a woman in her twenties or thirties in good health.

On this clone itself: This CDR3 is also generated by other DNA sequences in the sample. The genes are TRBV5-1 and TRBJ2-3; D remains unclear. The CDR3 covers 16 residues. The germline V gene encodes CDR1 SGHRS and CDR2 YFSETQ. Trimming removed 0 bases from V and 0 bases from J, with 11 bases in between. CDR3 region: CASSLANGPSTDTQYF. The CDR3 DNA follows: TGCGCCAGCAGCTTGGCCAACGGTCCTAGCACAGATACGCAGTATTTT. The complete variable domain, with remaining parts taken from reference TRBV5-1 and TRBJ2-3, reads KAGVTQTPRYLIKTRGQQVTLSCSPISGHRSVSWYQQTPGQGLQFLFEYFSETQRNKGNFPGRFSGRQFSNSRSEMNVSTLELGDSALYLCASSLANGPSTDTQYFGPGTRLTVL.

This clone was counted between two and nine times. The V and J genes are TRBV7-2 and TRBJ2-5; the match to TRBD2 covers 7 bases. There are 15 residues in the CDR3. Trimming cost V 5 bases and J 5 bases; bases outside gene matches: 11. Germline values: CDR1 SGHTA, CDR2 FQGNSA. The CDR3 region has the DNA TGTGCCAGCAGCGTCTTGGGGAGGGCCGGTGAGACCCAGTACTTC. This gives the protein CASSVLGRAGETQYF.

This rearrangement joins TRBV7-2 to TRBJ1-1; D remains ambiguous. Trimming cost V 5 bases and J 1 base, with 17 bases left between them. The CDR3 consists of 16 residues. CDR1 and CDR2 (germline): SGHTA, FQGNSA. The CDR3 loop reads CASSLTTTIRNTEAFF. In DNA form, the CDR3 reads TGTGCCAGCAGCCTAACCACGACAATAAGGAACACTGAAGCTTTCTTT.

This chain uses TRBV6-5 with TRBJ1-2; TRBD1 matches at 8 bases. CDR1 is MNHEY and CDR2 is SVGAGI in the germline V gene. The CDR3 contains 11 residues. Trimming removed 9 bases from V and 8 bases from J; junction bases left unmatched: 5. CDR3 loop: CASGQGPGYTF. The DNA of the CDR3 is TGTGCCAGTGGACAGGGTCCAGGCTACACCTTC.

The rearrangement uses TRBV5-1 and TRBJ1-3; D remains ambiguous. The ends were cut back, 4 bases at V and 0 bases at J, with 11 bases in the middle. Germline CDR1 SGHRS, CDR2 YFSETQ. There are 15 residues in the CDR3. The CDR3 is CASSDPTGSGNTIYF. The CDR3 bases are TGCGCCAGCAGCGATCCTACGGGCTCTGGAAACACCATATATTTT.

The chain combines TRBV4-1 with TRBJ1-3; a possible D gene is TRBD1 (6 bases). The CDR3 has 16 amino acids. Trimming removed 2 bases from V and 3 bases from J, with 14 bases in between. Germline lookup yields CDR1 MGHRA and CDR2 YSYEKL. The CDR3 DNA is TGCGCCAGCAGCCAACCGACAGGTGCAATTGGAAACACCATATATTTT. Its translation: CASSQPTGAIGNTIYF.

The chain couples TRBV7-3 to TRBJ2-2, with D unresolved. CDR3 length: 13 amino acids. CDR1 is SGHTA and CDR2 is FQGTGA in the germline V gene. The V and J ends lost 3 bases and 3 bases respectively, with 5 bases between them. DNA for the CDR3: TGTGCCAGCAGCTTGGTCCACACCGGGGAGCTGTTTTTT. Protein: CASSLVHTGELFF.

This sequence joins TRBV5-1 and TRBJ2-7; D tentatively fits TRBD1 or TRBD2 (5 bases each). Trimming left V 3 bases short and J 0 bases short, with 10 bases between. The germline CDR1 and CDR2 sequences are SGHRS and YFSETQ. The CDR3 loop spans 14 amino acids. The CDR3 nucleotides read TGCGCCAGCAGCTCGGGACGGAGCTCCTACGAGCAGTACTTC. Translating gives CASSSGRSSYEQYF.

A single count supports this clone. The genes are TRBV7-8 and TRBJ1-2, with 8 positions matching TRBD1. V dropped 2 bases and J dropped 8; count of bases not matched to a gene: 4. The CDR3 spans 13 residues. Germline loops: CDR1 SGHVS, CDR2 FQNEAQ. The CDR3 reads CASSLQGAWGYTF. In nucleotides, the CDR3 is TGTGCCAGCAGCTTACAGGGGGCTTGGGGCTACACCTTC.

Concerning this clone itself: Other nucleotide sequences in the sample specify the same CDR3. The chain carries TRBV6-6 and TRBJ1-5; D uncertain. Germline assignment: CDR1 MNHNY and CDR2 SVGAGI (reference sequence). Trimming cost V 5 bases and J 4 bases, with 6 bases left between them. The CDR3 is made up of 12 amino acids. The CDR3 DNA reads TGTGCCAGCAGTACGGAGAATCAGCCCCAGCATTTT. Translating it yields CASSTENQPQHF.

The V gene is TRBV27, the J gene TRBJ1-4; D is unresolved. CDR1 MNHEY and CDR2 SMNVEV come from the germline V gene (reference sequence). This CDR3 is 16 amino acids long. Trimming left V 3 bases short and J 3 bases short, with 14 bases between. The CDR3 sequence: CASSFGQVVANEKLFF. CDR3 coding DNA: TGTGCCAGCAGTTTCGGCCAGGTTGTTGCTAATGAAAAACTGTTTTTT.

In its sample, this clone was seen a few times. The same CDR3 is also encoded by other DNA sequences in this sample. The chain combines TRBV7-9 with TRBJ2-6, with no clear D. V was pared by 1 base and J by 0 bases, with 4 bases between. CDR3 length equals 15 residues. CDR1 is SEHNR, CDR2 FQNEAQ, per germline (reference sequence). CDR3 nucleotides: TGTGCCAGCAGCTTAGGAATCTCTGGGGCCAACGTCCTGACTTTC. This gives the protein CASSLGISGANVLTF.

This clone occurred a few times. The rearrangement links TRBV14 to TRBJ2-6; 7 bases fit TRBD2. Germline V gene data show CDR1 as SGHDN and CDR2 as FVKESK. CDR3 size: 16 residues. Trimming removed 1 base from V and 2 bases from J; junction bases left unmatched: 2. CDR3 sequence (DNA): TGTGCCAGCAGCCAAGTTGGGGGGGCTGGGGCCAACGTCCTGACTTTC. It translates to CASSQVGGAGANVLTF.

This chain joins TRBV7-3 and TRBJ1-5; 7 positions match TRBD1. Unmatched junction bases numbered 7, after V lost 7 bases and J lost 1 base. Germline values: CDR1 SGHTA, CDR2 FQGTGA. The CDR3 is 15 residues long. CDR3 sequence reads: CASTPTGRSNQPQHF. The CDR3 coding sequence is TGTGCCAGCACCCCGACAGGGAGGAGCAATCAGCCCCAGCATTTT.